What follows is one T cell receptor (beta chain) and its context. Its antigen specificity is not known. One base away there is no much larger clone; base qualities are not given. V is cut by 6 bases and J by 0 bases, and the space between the germline ends is 11 bases. The CDR3 goes from the cysteine to the phenylalanine over 14 residues. Solely the CDR3 DNA is kept, with 42 bases framed from the first base. The germline V gene (reference sequence) gives CDR1 as MNHEY and CDR2 as SMNVEV. The cohort was made up of about 610 healthy bone marrow donors. Cohort members were all nominally healthy when sampled, although unrecorded immune exposures were likely present. The donor tested CMV seronegative, placing the donor among the 300 to 400 seronegative members of the cohort. A peripheral blood sample was provided by each donor, and peripheral blood mononuclear cells were used for TCR beta sequencing. Genomic DNA extraction from the blood cell samples was performed with the Qiagen DNeasy Blood Extraction Kit.

Library creation used the immunoSEQ multiplex PCR assay. A mixture of 60 forward primers for TCR Vbeta segments and 13 reverse primers for TCR Jbeta segments was used in the multiplex PCR. A multiplex PCR assay on genomic DNA amplified the CDR3 region of rearranged TCR beta genes. On the Illumina HiSeq System, the amplified TCR beta libraries were sequenced as 87-base-pair reads. Per the authors' processing: A later analysis counted some 80 million unique TCR beta chains across the 550 to 700 repertoires, and around 9.9 million of these chains were shared by at least two donors. A nearest-neighbor algorithm error-corrected the raw reads and collapsed the reads into unique sequences, merging closely related sequences to remove PCR and sequencing errors. CDR3 sequences were aligned to IMGT reference sequences to assign V, D and J gene segments. For a sequence to be retained, a match of at least six nucleotides was required to both a V gene segment and a J gene segment. Rearrangements were classified as productive when the CDR3 lacked stop codons and remained in frame with V and J, and all other rearrangements were classified as non-productive. CDR3 was defined by IMGT convention, running from the second conserved V-encoded cysteine to the conserved J-encoded phenylalanine. The earlier analysis of about 590 of the donors excluded sequences that lacked an unambiguous match to a single V gene segment. An earlier analysis of 500 to 600 of the donors classified V segments as functional when productive rearrangements were above 56.7% and as segregating when the standard deviation between donors was above 5%. A statistical classification framework was developed to diagnose cytomegalovirus status using the catalog of TCR beta chain sequences. In a later analysis, V and J genes were assigned by comparing TCR nucleotide sequences against IMGT/GENE-DB human TR gene sequences. A later analysis assigned CDR3 sequences and most-parsimonious VDJ recombination scenarios with the TCRdist pipeline. In a later analysis, every TCR beta chain was defined by the combination of its CDR3 amino acid sequence and its V-gene family, and reads without a unique V-gene family were dropped. To address suspected cross-contamination and a sequencing artifact, a later analysis removed around 600 highly shared, low-generation-probability nucleotide sequences. In a later analysis, a clonal expansion index was calculated for each public chain from normalized within-repertoire ranks of inferred template counts. In a later analysis, generation probabilities were computed using a VDJ recombination model fitted to out-of-frame rearrangements, and the results were checked against IGoR. A later analysis scored TCR-TCR, TCR-HLA and TCR-CMV co-occurrence with hypergeometric tests, applying a repertoire-size bias correction to TCR pairs. In a later analysis, false discovery rates were estimated by permuting HLA or CMV assignments 20 times. In a later analysis, co-occurring TCRs were grouped with DBSCAN, and TCRdist sequence similarity was added when clustering was performed within HLA-allele-positive subsets. For co-occurrence clustering, repertoires with fewer than 30,000 or more than 120,000 public chains were excluded, along with roughly 5 repertoires with anomalous nucleotide sharing. Imported from immuneACCESS, the table was reduced by TCRdb to in-frame sequences with V and J called. These copies leave out some clones; in studies compared against another copy, an unresolved V gene accounts for under half, and the cause of the remainder is not known. The V and J calls and the clone size are those of that table, but D and trimming were determined from the DNA. In this sample the table shows under 250,000 clones, roughly four fifths of which occur a single time. 1.5% to 2% of the sample is taken by the ten largest.

This sample is drawn from a study of cytomegalovirus exposure and HLA in healthy donors (TCRdb year 2017). About the full investigation: An earlier analysis of some 620 of the donors reported 276 Gb of sequence data and around 110 million unique TCR beta sequences obtained from roughly 170 million T cells. HLA typing included class I and class II loci at four-digit resolution. All discovery cohort repertoires had been generated on a single sequencing platform. To predict cytomegalovirus infection status, the study combined high-throughput TCR immunosequencing, statistical association of individual TCRs with disease status, and machine learning. A separate validation cohort of 90 to 150 different subjects was used in addition to the 666-subject first cohort. The study profiled the T cell repertoires of hundreds of subjects by immunosequencing and related them to cytomegalovirus serostatus. A later genetic analysis took genome-wide SNP genotypes for about 55% of the roughly 700 donors and used that subset as a discovery cohort. Typing coverage varied by locus: roughly 629-640 donors for A, B, C, DRB1 and DQB1; roughly 560 for DQA1; approximately 570 for DPA1; about 450 for DPB1. Donor age, sex, ethnicity and CMV serostatus were compiled alongside the repertoire data. Of the roughly 400 genotyped donors, about 84% fell in the genetic ancestry cluster associated with self-reported Caucasian donors. Rather than drawing on any new phenotypic data, the later analysis identified candidate immune exposures from TCR beta sequences and the way those sequences occurred across donors. To decide whether each TCR beta V gene segment behaved as functional or pseudogenic, an earlier analysis of nearly 600 of the donors relied on high-throughput TCR beta sequencing. Among about 400 genotyped donors of the cohort, an average of about 240,000 unique TCR beta nucleotide sequences was sequenced per donor, of which about 20% were non-productive. Roughly 290 gigabases of sequencing data and 70 million to 100 million unique TCR sequences made up an early release that covered approximately 650 HLA-typed donors. Roughly 5 DR-DQ haplotypes were handled as single units for association and clustering because linkage in the cohort was strong. To study patterns of TCR occurrence, a later analysis re-analyzed previously published TCR beta repertoires from hundreds of donors and added high-resolution HLA genotyping. The aim of the study was to test whether cataloging public T cell receptors could identify signatures of past pathogen exposure.

Overall study outcomes, separate from this receptor: According to a later analysis, TCR association rates differed among HLA loci, with DRB1 alleles showing the most associated TCRs and HLA-C alleles showing the fewest. A later analysis found that HLA-associated TCR beta chains were more clonally expanded and had lower generation probabilities than equally common non-associated chains. A later genetic analysis associated a missense DCLRE1C variant with V-gene and J-gene trimming of TCR beta chains, and an independent cohort replicated the association. A cluster of highly shared sequence variants was judged likely to be a technical artifact of the sequencing pipeline. Across donors, most TCR sequences were observed very rarely, whereas some public TCRs were present in many individuals. This cohort had only TCR beta chains sequenced, and the lack of alpha or paired-chain data limited which features could be detected. In a later analysis, most CMV-associated TCR beta chains were found to appear HLA-restricted, with HLA associations seemingly driven largely by CMV exposure. In a later analysis, several top co-occurrence clusters were reported to appear linked to parvovirus B19, influenza, CMV and Epstein-Barr virus. In an earlier analysis of roughly 560 of the donors, most TCR beta V segments were observed in productive rearrangements about 87% or about 30% of the time, broadly matching IMGT annotations. Linkage disequilibrium might explain the correlated functional status among segregating V segments, but an unknown experimental factor could not be excluded. A few of the identified cytomegalovirus-associated TCR beta chains were confirmed in vitro to be specific for cytomegalovirus antigens. Because counts were too low, more than 15 rarely observed V segments, including chromosome 9 orphons, were excluded from the earlier analysis of under 650 of the donors. When HLA alleles, especially DR and DQ, strongly co-occurred, TCR associations were difficult to assign to individual alleles. Because HLA typing was missing for some donors at each locus, association tests included only the typed subset. A total of 150 or so TCR beta chains were listed by the study as associated with cytomegalovirus. Specific HLA alleles were associated with 16,951 TCR beta sequences at a false discovery rate of 0.05 in a later analysis. In a later genetic analysis, fewer N-insertions in productive TCRs were reported among donors in an Asian-associated ancestry cluster than the roughly 670-donor mean. The authors suggested that the approach could potentially be generalized to other disease states and immunological phenotypes. In both the original and validation cohorts, the classifier was reported to diagnose cytomegalovirus status with high specificity and sensitivity. A further reported finding was that TCR beta sequences accurately predicted the HLA-A and HLA-B alleles for most subjects in the first cohort. Presence/absence analyses assumed roughly uniform sequencing depth across donors, an assumption that may not hold. The only immune exposure information available for the cohort was CMV serostatus. Because the 87-base-pair reads could not distinguish some IMGT-functional V segments, including TRBV6-2 and TRBV6-3, those segments were excluded.

The sequence came from a man aged 25-40 years in good health and CMV-seronegative. The sequencing sample was made of PBMCs. The V and J segments used are TRBV27 and TRBJ1-2; confidence is insufficient to name the D gene. The encoded CDR3 is CASRMAGANYGYTF. The sequenced DNA: TGTGCCAGCAGGATGGCCGGAGCTAACTATGGCTACACCTTC.